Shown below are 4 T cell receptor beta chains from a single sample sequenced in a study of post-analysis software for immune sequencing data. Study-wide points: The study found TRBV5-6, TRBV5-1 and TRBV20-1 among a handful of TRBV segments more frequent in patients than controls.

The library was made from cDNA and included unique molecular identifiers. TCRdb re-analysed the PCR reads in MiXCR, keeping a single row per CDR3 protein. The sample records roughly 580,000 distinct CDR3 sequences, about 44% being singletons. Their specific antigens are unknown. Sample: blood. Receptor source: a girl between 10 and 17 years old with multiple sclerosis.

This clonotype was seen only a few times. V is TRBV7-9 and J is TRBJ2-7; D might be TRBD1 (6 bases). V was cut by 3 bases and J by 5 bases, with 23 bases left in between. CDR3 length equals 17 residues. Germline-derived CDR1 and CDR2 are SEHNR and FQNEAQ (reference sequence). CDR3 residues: CASSFYARTVIPNEQYF. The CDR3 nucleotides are TGTGCCAGCAGCTTTTATGCTCGGACAGTAATACCTAACGAGCAGTACTTC.

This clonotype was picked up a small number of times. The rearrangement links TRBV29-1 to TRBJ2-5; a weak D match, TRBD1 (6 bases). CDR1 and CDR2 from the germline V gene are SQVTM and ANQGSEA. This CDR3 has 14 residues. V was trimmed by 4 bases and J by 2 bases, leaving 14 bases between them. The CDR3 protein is CSVGYRVAQETQYF. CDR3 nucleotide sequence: TGCAGCGTTGGCTACAGGGTAGCGCAAGAGACCCAGTACTTC.

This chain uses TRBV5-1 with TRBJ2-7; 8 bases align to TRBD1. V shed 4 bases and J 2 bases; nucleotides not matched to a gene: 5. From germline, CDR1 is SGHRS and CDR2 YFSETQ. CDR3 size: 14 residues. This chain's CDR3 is CASSVQGDTYEQYF. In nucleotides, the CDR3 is TGCGCCAGCAGCGTACAGGGGGACACCTACGAGCAGTACTTC.

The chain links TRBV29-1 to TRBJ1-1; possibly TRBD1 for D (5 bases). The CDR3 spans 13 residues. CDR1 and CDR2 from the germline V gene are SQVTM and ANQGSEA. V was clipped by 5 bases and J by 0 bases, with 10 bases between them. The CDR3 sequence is CSVRQDMNTEAFF. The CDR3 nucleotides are TGCAGCGTTCGGCAGGACATGAACACTGAAGCTTTCTTT.